The rows below give T cell receptor beta chains drawn from one sample of a study of T cell responses to AZD1222 COVID-19 vaccine. Assay used: immunoSEQ multiplex PCR; TCRdb lists only in-frame clones, some missing. The sample carries about 260,000 clones, more than 80% recorded once. Here the sequenced sample was peripheral blood, taken on day 0 of AZD1222 vaccination. The receptors were gathered from an adult in good health. CDR3s include the opening cysteine and the closing phenylalanine or tryptophan. Fields, in order: D gene, clone size, J gene, V gene, CDR3 DNA, CDR3 protein. A D gene is named only where the DNA matches it firmly. Expanded clones get a size class; other rows say once, few or many, or leave the size out.

NA	NA	TRBJ1-5	TRBV7-2	TGTGCCAGCAGCTTAGGCCGGGGTCAGCCCCAGCATTTT	CASSLGRGQPQHF
NA	NA	TRBJ1-5	TRBV2	TGTGCCAGCAGTGAAGGGGCAGGGGTACGACAGCCCCAGCATTTT	CASSEGAGVRQPQHF
NA	NA	TRBJ2-5	TRBV20-1	TGCAGTGCTAGTGAGCGGGTCTGGGAGACCCAGTACTTC	CSASERVWETQYF
TRBD1	once	TRBJ2-2	TRBV27	TGTGCCAGCAGCGGTAGGGGACCGGGACAGGCCTATGGGGAGCTGTTTTTT	CASSGRGPGQAYGELFF
TRBD2	few	TRBJ2-7	TRBV19	TGTGCCAGTAGTATAGGGTTGGGAGGGCCGTCCTACGAGCAGTACTTC	CASSIGLGGPSYEQYF
TRBD1	NA	TRBJ2-7	TRBV5-1	TGCGCCAGCAGCCCAGGGGGCCTATCCTACGAGCAGTACTTC	CASSPGGLSYEQYF
NA	NA	TRBJ2-6	TRBV6-1	TGTGCCAGCAGTGAAGTCCCCGGAGGGGCCAACGTCCTGACTTTC	CASSEVPGGANVLTF
TRBD1	NA	TRBJ1-1	TRBV5-1	TGCGCCAGCAGCCAGGACAGGCTGAACACTGAAGCTTTCTTT	CASSQDRLNTEAFF
NA	NA	TRBJ1-2	TRBV5-1	TGCGCCAGCAGCTTGGGTTCGGGACTCTATGGCTACACCTTC	CASSLGSGLYGYTF
NA	NA	TRBJ2-1	TRBV9	TGTGCCAGCAGCGTAGATGGTCGGCTAGCAGCCTACAATGAGCAGTTCTTC	CASSVDGRLAAYNEQFF
NA	NA	TRBJ2-7	TRBV11-2	TGTGCCAGCAGCTTAGAAAGGAGGGAGCAGTACTTC	CASSLERREQYF
TRBD2	NA	TRBJ2-2	TRBV19	TGTGCCAGTACCCTGACTAGCGGCTTCCGAGAAGGGGAGCTGTTTTTT	CASTLTSGFREGELFF
TRBD2	once	TRBJ2-7	TRBV5-1	TGCGCCAGCAGCTTGAGCGGGACTGCCAGCTCCTACGAGCAGTACTTC	CASSLSGTASSYEQYF
NA	NA	TRBJ1-6	TRBV2	TGTGCCAGCCTTACAGGGACGTCACCCCTCCACTTT	CASLTGTSPLHF
NA	NA	TRBJ1-2	TRBV28	TGTGCCCTGGGGGGTCCCTATAACTATGGCTACACCTTC	CALGGPYNYGYTF
TRBD1	NA	TRBJ1-6	TRBV10-1	TGCGCCAGCAGTGGTGACAGGGAATCACCCCTCCACTTT	CASSGDRESPLHF
TRBD1	NA	TRBJ2-7	TRBV7-3	TGTGCCAGCAGCCAAACCGGGACAGGGGACTACGAGCAGTACTTC	CASSQTGTGDYEQYF
TRBD1	NA	TRBJ1-1	TRBV2	TGTGCCAGCAGTCCCGGGACAGGGTCGGGCACTGAAGCTTTCTTT	CASSPGTGSGTEAFF
TRBD2	NA	TRBJ2-7	TRBV4-1	TGCGCCAGCAGCCAAGAAAAGCGGGGGGTGAACGAGCAGTACTTC	CASSQEKRGVNEQYF
NA	NA	TRBJ2-5	TRBV19	TGTGCCAGTAGCCATCCTTCCGGGACCCAGTACTTC	CASSHPSGTQYF
TRBD1	NA	TRBJ2-7	TRBV4-1	TGCGCCAGCAGCCAACTTGGACAGGGGGGACACGAGCAGTACTTC	CASSQLGQGGHEQYF
NA	NA	TRBJ2-1	TRBV7-6	TGTGCCAGCAGCTTAAGTGACTCCTACAATGAGCAGTTCTTC	CASSLSDSYNEQFF
NA	once	TRBJ1-2	TRBV10-1	TGCGCCAGCAGCTCCGGGACAAACAGTCGGTACACCTTC	CASSSGTNSRYTF